This entry describes one TCR beta chain. The antigen remains undetermined. This CDR3 is missing its conserved last phenylalanine or tryptophan, likely due to a read error. A modified ARM-PCR protocol with three rounds of nested PCR amplified TCRbeta. Via MiXCR, TCRdb re-called the multiplex PCR reads, giving one row per CDR3 protein. The repertoire holds about 120,000 distinct CDR3 sequences, with about 80% as singletons. These data are taken from a study of tumor and adjacent non-tumor tissue in lung cancer. As for the study in general: Aged about 30 to 85 years, patients included 10 men and 4 or 5 women with stage I to III disease. Around 4.5 million productive TCRbeta reads were obtained per sample on average. Study-level points and caveats: Tumor repertoires had a smaller top 100 clone share than normal lung. Compared with tumor, normal lung showed significantly lower TCR diversity.

The CDR3 is made up of 15 amino acids. CDR1 MNHEY and CDR2 SVGEGT come from the germline V gene. RNA was extracted from bulk tissue without any cell sorting. V and J are TRBV6-2 or TRBV6-3 and TRBJ1-1; 8 bases match TRBD1. Sequenced material: lung tumor tissue. The receptor's source is a man aged 65 to 85 with non-small cell lung cancer. CDR3 amino acids: CASSTRQGTNIEAFI. DNA of the CDR3: TGTGCCAGCAGTACGAGACAGGGGACAAACATTGAAGCTTTCATT.